This T cell receptor beta chain is from a study of long-term antiretroviral therapy in people with HIV. Overall study context: Initial samples were collected about a decade before the 2015 immediate-ART recommendation. Study findings and constraints: Controls had broader CDR3 length ranges than HIV repertoires did. Regardless of time point, clones expanded before ART dominated the repertoire. Specimens of blood were obtained during about 2003 to 2018, possibly under older ART regimens.

Sequencing relied on immunoSEQ assay v3.0, run at survey level. Some clones are missing from TCRdb's copy, which holds only in-frame ones; the method was immunoSEQ multiplex PCR. The sample lists 6,000 to 8,500 clones; 81% were seen once. Germline lookup yields CDR1 SGHVS and CDR2 FNYEAQ. This CDR3 spans 15 amino acids. V lost 0 bases and J lost 1, with 9 bases in between. Regarding this clone: Its antigen is not identified.

The receptor comes from a man in his forties with HIV. This specimen consisted of unsorted PBMCs, obtained 2.5 to 2.6 years before starting antiretroviral therapy. This sequence joins TRBV7-6 and TRBJ1-1, with D tentatively TRBD1 (6 bases). The CDR3 region has the DNA TGTGCCAGCAGCTTAGCGCCGGGGGCGAACACTGAAGCTTTCTTT. Encoded protein: CASSLAPGANTEAFF.